The T cell receptor beta chain under discussion was sequenced for a study of blood T cell repertoires in COVID-19. Generated by immunoSEQ multiplex PCR, the TCRdb table keeps only in-frame clones and is missing some. Among about 200,000 clones listed, roughly 79% were seen once. Germline assignment: CDR1 MGHRA and CDR2 YSYEKL. V trimming: 1 base; J trimming: 7 bases; junction bases outside the gene matches: 12. CDR3 length equals 17 residues. The sequence came from a woman between 45 and 60 years old with acute COVID-19. Sequencing was carried out using PBMCs or T cells enriched from blood (not recorded which). The gene calls are TRBV4-1 and TRBJ2-7; 11 positions match TRBD2. The chain's CDR3 is CASSQGIVAGGTREQYF. The DNA for the CDR3 is TGCGCCAGCAGCCAAGGAATCGTAGCGGGAGGGACGCGGGAGCAGTACTTC.